The 28 T cell receptor beta chains given below trace back to one sample, sequenced in a study of neurological immune-mediated disorders. TCRdb passed the 5' RACE reads through MiXCR, listing each CDR3 protein once. The profile covers 60,000 to 85,000 distinct CDR3 sequences, with around 5.2% appearing a single time and just under 7.5% taken by the ten largest. What was sequenced was PBMCs. These receptors were obtained from a man between 18 and 29 years old with multiple sclerosis.

This clonotype was seen at least ten times. The chain has TRBV20-1 and TRBJ1-2, with a weak D call TRBD1 (6 bases). CDR1 DFQATT and CDR2 SNEGSKA come from the germline V gene (reference sequence). The CDR3 totals 13 residues. V gave up 3 bases and J gave up 7 bases, with 15 bases separating them. CDR3 sequence reads: CSASAGAGSGYTF. CDR3 coding DNA: TGCAGTGCTAGCGCGGGGGCTGGATCTGGCTACACCTTC.

This clonotype occurred many times. The V and J genes are TRBV5-1 and TRBJ1-4; D possibly corresponds to TRBD1 (5 bases). Germline V gives CDR1 SGHRS, CDR2 YFSETQ. This CDR3 spans 16 amino acids. V lost 4 bases, J lost 2 bases, and 15 bases lay in between. The CDR3 region is CASSKTSGVTNEKLFF. The DNA for the CDR3 is TGCGCCAGCAGCAAGACCTCGGGGGTTACTAATGAAAAACTGTTTTTT.

This clonotype has ten or more counts. This chain joins TRBV7-3 and TRBJ2-1, with 8 bases that match TRBD2. The CDR3 contains 15 residues. Germline V gene data show CDR1 as SGHTA and CDR2 as FQGTGA. V dropped 6 bases and J dropped 4; count of bases not matched to a gene: 8. CDR3 amino acids: CASREGRGGYNEQFF. The CDR3 DNA reads as TGTGCCAGCAGGGAGGGACGGGGGGGGTACAATGAGCAGTTCTTC.

This clonotype has ten or more counts. The junction departs from the called germline gene at one end, perhaps through a read error. This chain uses TRBV5-1 with TRBJ1-4, with D possibly matching TRBD1 (5 bases). This CDR3 has 13 residues. Germline values: CDR1 SGHRS, CDR2 YFSETQ. CDR3 in DNA: TGCGCCAGCAGCGCTGGGGCTAAGGAAAAACTGTTTTTT. Its translation: CASSAGAKEKLFF. The full variable domain, rest sourced from reference TRBV5-1 and TRBJ1-4, is KAGVTQTPRYLIKTRGQQVTLSCSPISGHRSVSWYQQTPGQGLQFLFEYFSETQRNKGNFPGRFSGRQFSNSRSEMNVSTLELGDSALYLCASSAGAKEKLFFGSGTQLSVL.

This clonotype was seen at least ten times. This sequence joins TRBV20-1 and TRBJ1-5; D is ambiguous. CDR3 length equals 15 residues. V was shortened by 0 bases and J by 5 bases, with 14 bases between the two germline ends. From germline, CDR1 is DFQATT and CDR2 SNEGSKA (reference sequence). Here the CDR3 reads CSARDGSRRYQPQHF. The CDR3 DNA reads TGCAGTGCTAGAGATGGCTCAAGGCGCTATCAGCCCCAGCATTTT.

This clonotype was found many times. J is TRBJ1-1 and V is TRBV4-3, with 8 bases fitting TRBD1. Germline assignment: CDR1 LGHNA and CDR2 YSLEER. The trim removed 3 bases at V and 7 bases at J, leaving 10 bases unmatched. The CDR3 loop spans 15 amino acids. CDR3 sequence reads: CASSQKTGGSGEAFF. The CDR3 DNA sequence: TGCGCCAGCAGCCAGAAAACAGGGGGAAGTGGTGAAGCTTTCTTT.

This clonotype occurred a few times. This clone may be a read error of a much larger clone one base away. The chain links TRBV20-1 to TRBJ1-1, with D tentatively TRBD1 (6 bases). V lost 1 base and J lost 8, with 17 bases in between. CDR1 and CDR2 from the germline V gene are DFQATT and SNEGSKA (reference sequence). The CDR3 is 14 amino acids. The CDR3 nucleotides are TGCAGTGCTAGAGGTGGGGAATTGGGGGCAGAAGCTTTCTTT. Protein sequence: CSARGGELGAEAFF.

This clonotype occurred many times. The chain carries TRBV7-2 and TRBJ1-5; D not certain. The CDR3 is 15 amino acids. Per germline, CDR1 SGHTA and CDR2 FQGNSA. Trimming left V 1 base short and J 7 bases short, with 14 bases between. CDR3 nucleotides: TGTGCCAGCAGCTTAGATCCGGGGAGCGGACAGCCCCAGCATTTT. Residues: CASSLDPGSGQPQHF.

Many counts were recorded for this clonotype. V gene TRBV15 combines with J gene TRBJ2-4; no definite D call. The CDR3 length is 16 residues. V was clipped by 5 bases and J by 0 bases, with 14 bases between them. Germline V gives CDR1 LNHNV, CDR2 YYDKDF (reference sequence). This CDR3 is CATSETSFLAKNIQYF. DNA for the CDR3: TGTGCCACCAGCGAGACATCATTTCTAGCCAAAAACATTCAGTACTTC.

This clonotype has a count of ten or more. The chain is built from TRBV20-1 and TRBJ2-5, with 14 bases that match TRBD2. The germline CDR1 and CDR2 sequences are DFQATT and SNEGSKA (reference sequence). This CDR3 region has 15 residues. J was trimmed by 5 bases and V by 3 bases; bases with no gene match: 5. The CDR3 here is CSARTSGRVRETQYF. The CDR3 DNA reads as TGCAGTGCTAGGACTAGCGGGAGGGTACGGGAGACCCAGTACTTC.

This clonotype has ten or more counts. A single base separates this from a much larger clone, so it may be a read error. The V call is TRBV5-1, the J call TRBJ1-2; no firm D call. The germline gives CDR1 SGHRS, CDR2 YFSETQ. With 2 bases removed from V and 8 bases from J, the gap between germline ends came to 13 bases. The CDR3 is made up of 13 amino acids. DNA of the CDR3: TGCGCCAGCAGCTTACAAAAGGGTAACGGCTACACCTTC. Translation gives CASSLQKGNGYTF. Using reference TRBV5-1 and TRBJ1-2 for the parts outside the CDR3, the full variable domain is KAGVTQTPRYLIKTRGQQVTLSCSPISGHRSVSWYQQTPGQGLQFLFEYFSETQRNKGNFPGRFSGRQFSNSRSEMNVSTLELGDSALYLCASSLQKGNGYTFGSGTRLTVV.

In this sample, this clonotype turned up many times. V and J are TRBV20-1 and TRBJ2-7; 9 bases map to TRBD2. The CDR3 covers 14 residues. Germline CDR1 is DFQATT and CDR2 is SNEGSKA (reference sequence). V shed 2 bases and J 6 bases; nucleotides not matched to a gene: 8. The CDR3 DNA sequence: TGCAGTGCTAGACTTGCAGCGGGAGGCCCCGAGCAGTACTTC. It encodes CSARLAAGGPEQYF.

This clonotype was observed at least ten times. The chain uses TRBV7-3 and TRBJ2-4; tentative D call: TRBD2 (5 bases). The germline CDR1 and CDR2 sequences are SGHTA and FQGTGA. V was clipped by 2 bases and J by 12 bases, with 17 bases between them. This CDR3 comprises 14 residues. The CDR3 is CASSLEAGLNHQYF. CDR3 DNA: TGTGCCAGCAGCTTAGAGGCGGGTCTCAACCATCAGTACTTC.

Ten or more counts support this clonotype. This chain links TRBV7-6 with TRBJ2-1; 9 bases fit TRBD2. The CDR3 is 14 residues long. Germline V lookup: CDR1 SGHVS, CDR2 FNYEAQ. Unmatched junction bases numbered 11, after V lost 8 bases and J lost 9 bases. The CDR3 spells CASVVGRGGGEQFF. CDR3 DNA sequence: TGTGCCAGCGTAGTCGGGCGGGGGGGCGGTGAGCAGTTCTTC.

This clonotype was detected ten times or more. The rearrangement links TRBV20-1 to TRBJ2-1; no clear D. The CDR3 extends over 12 amino acids. Germline values: CDR1 DFQATT, CDR2 SNEGSKA (reference sequence). V was trimmed by 6 bases and J by 6 bases, leaving 12 bases between them. This chain's CDR3 is CSAGGKLNEQFF. The CDR3 DNA is TGCAGTGCCGGCGGAAAGCTCAATGAGCAGTTCTTC.

This clonotype was counted ten times or more. This chain links TRBV20-1 with TRBJ2-2; TRBD2 aligns across 7 bases. Germline V gene data show CDR1 as DFQATT and CDR2 as SNEGSKA (reference sequence). There are 13 residues in the CDR3. V shed 6 bases and J 2 bases; nucleotides not matched to a gene: 3. Here the CDR3 DNA reads TGCAGTGCGGGGAGGGAAAACACCGGGGAGCTGTTTTTT. Translation: CSAGRENTGELFF.

This clonotype occurred a few times. A read error may be the cause here, since a much bigger clone is one base away. The rearrangement joins TRBV24-1 to TRBJ2-7; no definite D call. CDR3 length equals 12 residues. Per germline, CDR1 KGHDR and CDR2 SFDVKD. V lost 7 bases, J lost 6 bases, and 12 bases lay in between. Here the CDR3 DNA reads TGTGCCACCAGCGCAAAGGGTATCGAGCAGTACTTC. Translated: CATSAKGIEQYF.

This clonotype has at least ten counts. This sequence joins TRBV20-1 and TRBJ2-1; 7 bases match TRBD1. V trimming: 0 bases; J trimming: 3 bases; junction bases outside the gene matches: 14. The CDR3 totals 18 residues. The V gene's germline CDR1 is DFQATT and CDR2 SNEGSKA (reference sequence). CDR3 protein: CSARDGSPGTVIYNEQFF. The CDR3, as DNA: TGCAGTGCTAGAGATGGTTCCCCTGGGACAGTCATCTACAATGAGCAGTTCTTC.

The sample holds one count of this clonotype. The chain has TRBV11-2 and TRBJ1-1, with D maybe TRBD1 (5 bases). V lost 1 base and J 5 bases, leaving 17 bases between the germline ends. The germline gives CDR1 SGHAT, CDR2 FQNNGV. The CDR3 covers 16 residues. The CDR3 bases are TGTGCCAGCAGCTTAGGCCCGGGACGGCGGAGGACTGAAGCTTTCTTT. Protein: CASSLGPGRRRTEAFF.

This clonotype was recorded at least ten times. The rearrangement joins TRBV6-2 or TRBV6-3 to TRBJ2-2; D unresolved. CDR3 length: 14 amino acids. In germline, CDR1 is MNHEY, CDR2 SVGEGT. Trimming removed 0 bases from V and 6 bases from J, with 8 bases in between. The CDR3 DNA reads TGTGCCAGCAGTTACTCAACCCCGGCCGGGGAGCTGTTTTTT. Amino acid sequence: CASSYSTPAGELFF.

In this sample, this clonotype turned up many times. No conserved phenylalanine or tryptophan is present at the end of the CDR3, so a read error is the likely explanation. The V call is TRBV20-1, the J call TRBJ1-1, with D possibly TRBD1 on 6 matching bases. The V end was cut by 5 bases, the J end by 4 bases, with 11 bases between. Germline lookup yields CDR1 DFQATT and CDR2 SNEGSKA (reference sequence). CDR3 size: 12 residues. In DNA form, the CDR3 reads TGCAGTGCTGGGGGAGGGGGCACTGAAGCTTTCCTT. It specifies CSAGGGGTEAFL.

This clonotype was detected a few times. A read error may account for a junction end that differs from germline. The CDR3 spells CASSPSGGRYSNQPQNF. The CDR3, as DNA: TGTGCCAGCAGTCCTTCAGGGGGGAGATATAGCAATCAGCCCCAGAATTTT. This chain connects TRBV6-5 to TRBJ1-5; 7 bases line up with TRBD1. The CDR3 totals 17 residues. The germline V gene has CDR1 MNHEY and CDR2 SVGAGI.

This clonotype has at least ten counts. The V call is TRBV27, the J call TRBJ1-5; tentatively, D is TRBD1 (6 bases). This CDR3 contains 16 residues. Germline loops: CDR1 MNHEY, CDR2 SMNVEV (reference sequence). V gave up 2 bases and J gave up 2 bases, with 13 bases separating them. The CDR3 loop is CASSLKGRGGNQPQHF. CDR3 nucleotides: TGTGCCAGCAGTTTAAAAGGCAGGGGAGGCAATCAGCCCCAGCATTTT.

This clonotype has ten or more counts. V usage is TRBV7-2 and J usage is TRBJ2-1, with TRBD1 matching 8 bases. Trimming cost V 5 bases and J 1 base; bases outside gene matches: 4. Germline V gene data show CDR1 as SGHTA and CDR2 as FQGNSA. The CDR3 has 15 amino acids. The CDR3, as DNA: TGTGCCAGCAGCGCTCAGGGGGCATCCTACAATGAGCAGTTCTTC. Protein sequence: CASSAQGASYNEQFF.

The J gene is TRBJ1-5, the V gene TRBV6-6; possible D gene TRBD1, 5 bases. V shed 4 bases and J shed 8 bases, with 18 bases lying between them. Germline V gene sequence: CDR1 MNHNY, CDR2 SVGAGI (reference sequence). The CDR3 is made up of 15 amino acids. CDR3 sequence: CASSSSGGLLEPQHF. CDR3 nucleotides: TGTGCCAGCAGTTCATCGGGGGGTTTACTCGAGCCCCAGCATTTT.

This clonotype was recorded many times. The chain couples TRBV5-1 to TRBJ2-6; D not resolved. V was pared by 0 bases and J by 2 bases, with 6 bases between. The CDR3 contains 15 residues. The germline gives CDR1 SGHRS, CDR2 YFSETQ. The CDR3 bases are TGCGCCAGCAGCTTGGTAGGGACTGGGGCCAACGTCCTGACTTTC. Protein: CASSLVGTGANVLTF.

This clonotype has just a few counts. V usage is TRBV6-5 and J usage is TRBJ2-7; D not resolved. The CDR3 length is 14 residues. Germline V gene data show CDR1 as MNHEY and CDR2 as SVGAGI. The V and J ends lost 0 bases and 3 bases respectively, with 9 bases between them. The CDR3 DNA is TGTGCCAGCAGTTACTCGTCAATAGGCTACGAGCAGTACTTC. This codes for CASSYSSIGYEQYF.

Concerning this clonotype itself: A much bigger clone sits one base away, suggesting this may be a read error. The rearrangement links TRBV7-8 to TRBJ1-5; 7 nucleotides match TRBD1. CDR1 is SGHVS and CDR2 is FQNEAQ in the germline V gene. The CDR3 has 14 residues. CDR3 coding DNA: TGTGCCAGCAGCTTAACCGACAGGGTTCAGCCCCAGAATTTT. It translates to CASSLTDRVQPQNF.